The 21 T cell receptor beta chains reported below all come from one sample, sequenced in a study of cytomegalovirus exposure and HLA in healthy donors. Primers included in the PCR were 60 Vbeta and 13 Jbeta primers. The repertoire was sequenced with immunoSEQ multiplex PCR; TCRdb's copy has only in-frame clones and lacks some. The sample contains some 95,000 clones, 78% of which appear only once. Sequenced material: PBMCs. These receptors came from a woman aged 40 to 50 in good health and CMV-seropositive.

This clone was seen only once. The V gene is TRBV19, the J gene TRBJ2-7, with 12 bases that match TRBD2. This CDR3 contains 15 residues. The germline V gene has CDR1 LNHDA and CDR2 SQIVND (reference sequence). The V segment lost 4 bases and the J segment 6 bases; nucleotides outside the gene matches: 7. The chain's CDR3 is CASSTLTSGRVEQYF. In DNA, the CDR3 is TGTGCCAGTAGTACCCTGACTAGCGGGAGAGTCGAGCAGTACTTC.

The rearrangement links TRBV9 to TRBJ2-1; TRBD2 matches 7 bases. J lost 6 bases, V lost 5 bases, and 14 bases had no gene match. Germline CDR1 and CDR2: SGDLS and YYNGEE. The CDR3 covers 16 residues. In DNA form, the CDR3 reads TGTGCCAGCAGGAAAGGGAGGGAGAGGATACGCAATGAGCAGTTCTTC. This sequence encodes CASRKGRERIRNEQFF.

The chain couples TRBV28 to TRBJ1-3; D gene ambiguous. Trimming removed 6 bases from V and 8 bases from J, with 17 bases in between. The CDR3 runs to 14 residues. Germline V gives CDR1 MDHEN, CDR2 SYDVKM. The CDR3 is CASSLTGIVHTIYF. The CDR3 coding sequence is TGTGCCAGCAGCCTAACCGGGATCGTTCACACCATATATTTT.

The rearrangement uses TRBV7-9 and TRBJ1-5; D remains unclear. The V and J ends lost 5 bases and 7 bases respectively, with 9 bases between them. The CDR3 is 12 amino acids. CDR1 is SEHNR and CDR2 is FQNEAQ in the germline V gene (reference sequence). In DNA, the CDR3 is TGTGCCAGCAGCCGAGGATACCAGCCCCAGCATTTT. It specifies CASSRGYQPQHF.

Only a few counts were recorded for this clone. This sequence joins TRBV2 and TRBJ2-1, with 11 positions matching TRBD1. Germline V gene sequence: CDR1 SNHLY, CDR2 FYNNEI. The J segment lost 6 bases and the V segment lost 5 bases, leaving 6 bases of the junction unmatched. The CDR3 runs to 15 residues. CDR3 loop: CASSYSDRGLNEQFF. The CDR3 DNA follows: TGTGCCAGCAGTTACTCGGACAGGGGGCTCAATGAGCAGTTCTTC.

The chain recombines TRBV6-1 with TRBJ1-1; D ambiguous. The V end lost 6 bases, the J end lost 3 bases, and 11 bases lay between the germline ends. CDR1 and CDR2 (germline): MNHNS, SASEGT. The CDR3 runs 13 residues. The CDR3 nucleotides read TGTGCCAGCAGGAGGGAGGAGGACACTGAAGCTTTCTTT. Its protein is CASRREEDTEAFF.

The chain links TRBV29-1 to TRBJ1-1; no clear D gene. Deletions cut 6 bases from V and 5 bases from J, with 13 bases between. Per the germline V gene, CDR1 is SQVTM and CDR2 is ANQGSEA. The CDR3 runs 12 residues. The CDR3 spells CSVKREWTEAFF. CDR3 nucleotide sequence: TGCAGCGTCAAAAGGGAGTGGACTGAAGCTTTCTTT.

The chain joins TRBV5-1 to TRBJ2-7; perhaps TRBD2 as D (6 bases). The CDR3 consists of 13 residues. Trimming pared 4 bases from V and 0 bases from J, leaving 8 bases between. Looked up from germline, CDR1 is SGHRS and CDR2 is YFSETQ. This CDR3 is CASSTGSSYEQYF. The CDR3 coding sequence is TGCGCCAGCAGCACCGGGAGCTCCTACGAGCAGTACTTC.

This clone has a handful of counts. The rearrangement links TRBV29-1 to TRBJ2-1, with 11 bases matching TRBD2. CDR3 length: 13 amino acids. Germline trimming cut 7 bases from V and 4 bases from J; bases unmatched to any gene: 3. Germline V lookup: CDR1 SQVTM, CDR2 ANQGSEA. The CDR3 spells CSAGTSGYNEQFF. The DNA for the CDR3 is TGCAGCGCTGGGACTAGCGGTTACAATGAGCAGTTCTTC.

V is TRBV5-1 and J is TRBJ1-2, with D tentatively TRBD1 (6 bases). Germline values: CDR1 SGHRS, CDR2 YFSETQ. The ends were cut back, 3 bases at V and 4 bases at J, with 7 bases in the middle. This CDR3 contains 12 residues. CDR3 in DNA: TGCGCCAGCAGCTCGGACAGCTATGGCTACACCTTC. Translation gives CASSSDSYGYTF.

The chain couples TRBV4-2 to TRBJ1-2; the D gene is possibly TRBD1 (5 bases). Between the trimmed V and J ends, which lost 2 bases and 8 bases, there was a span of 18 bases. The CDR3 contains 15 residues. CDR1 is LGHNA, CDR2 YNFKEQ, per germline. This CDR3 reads CASSQNRGGTGGYTF. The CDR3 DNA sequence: TGTGCCAGCAGCCAAAACCGGGGGGGGACTGGAGGCTACACCTTC.

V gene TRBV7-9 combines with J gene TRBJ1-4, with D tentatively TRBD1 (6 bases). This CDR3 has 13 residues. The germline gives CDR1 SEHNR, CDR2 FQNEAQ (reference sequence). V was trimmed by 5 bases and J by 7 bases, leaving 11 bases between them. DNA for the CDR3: TGTGCCAGCAGCGAAACAGGGTTTGAAAAACTGTTTTTT. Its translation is CASSETGFEKLFF.

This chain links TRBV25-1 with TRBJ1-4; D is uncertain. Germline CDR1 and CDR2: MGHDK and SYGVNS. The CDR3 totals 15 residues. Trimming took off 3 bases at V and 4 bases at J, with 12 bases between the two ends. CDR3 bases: TGTGCCAGCAGTGATACGTTCGGGATTAATGAAAAACTGTTTTTT. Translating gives CASSDTFGINEKLFF.

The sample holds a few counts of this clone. CDR3 loop: CASSLVAGEYEQYF. The CDR3 nucleotides are TGTGCCAGCAGCTTAGTGGCAGGGGAGTACGAGCAGTACTTC. The J gene is TRBJ2-7, the V gene TRBV7-9; maybe TRBD1 (6 bases). Germline V CDR1 and CDR2: SEHNR, FQNEAQ (reference sequence). The V gene lost 1 base and the J gene lost 4 bases, with 11 bases spanning the gap. This CDR3 comprises 14 residues.

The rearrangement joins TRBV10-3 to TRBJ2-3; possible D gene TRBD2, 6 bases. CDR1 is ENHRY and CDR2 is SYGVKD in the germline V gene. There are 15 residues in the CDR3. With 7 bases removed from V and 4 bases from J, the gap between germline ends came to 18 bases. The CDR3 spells CAIKGSGGRSDTQYF. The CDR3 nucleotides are TGTGCCATCAAGGGGAGTGGAGGGAGGTCAGATACGCAGTATTTT.

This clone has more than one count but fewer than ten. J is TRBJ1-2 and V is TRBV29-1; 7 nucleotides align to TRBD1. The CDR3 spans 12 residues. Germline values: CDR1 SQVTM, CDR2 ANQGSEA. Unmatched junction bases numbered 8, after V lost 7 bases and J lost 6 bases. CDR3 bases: TGCAGCGCTTTGACAGGGTTCGATGGCTACACCTTC. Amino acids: CSALTGFDGYTF.

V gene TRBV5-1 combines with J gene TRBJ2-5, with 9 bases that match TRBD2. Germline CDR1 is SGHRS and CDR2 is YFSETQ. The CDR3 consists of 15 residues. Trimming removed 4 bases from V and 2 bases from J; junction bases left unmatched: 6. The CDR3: CASSLRAGGQETQYF. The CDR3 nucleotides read TGCGCCAGCAGCCTCCGAGCGGGGGGACAAGAGACCCAGTACTTC.

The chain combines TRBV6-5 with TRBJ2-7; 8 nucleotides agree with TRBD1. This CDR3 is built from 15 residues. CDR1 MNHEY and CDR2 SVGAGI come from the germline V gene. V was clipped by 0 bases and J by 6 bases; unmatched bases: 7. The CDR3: CASSYSYGQGLEQYF. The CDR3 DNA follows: TGTGCCAGCAGTTACTCATACGGACAGGGACTCGAGCAGTACTTC.

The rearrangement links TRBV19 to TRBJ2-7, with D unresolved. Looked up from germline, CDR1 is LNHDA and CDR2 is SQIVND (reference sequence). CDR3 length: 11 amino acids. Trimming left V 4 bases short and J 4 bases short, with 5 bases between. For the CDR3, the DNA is TGTGCCAGTAGTACGCAGTACGAGCAGTACTTC. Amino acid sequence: CASSTQYEQYF.

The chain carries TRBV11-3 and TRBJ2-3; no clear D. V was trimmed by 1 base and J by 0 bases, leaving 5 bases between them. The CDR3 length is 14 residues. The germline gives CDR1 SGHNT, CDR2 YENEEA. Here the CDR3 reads CASSLAVSTDTQYF. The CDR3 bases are TGTGCCAGCAGCTTAGCGGTTAGCACAGATACGCAGTATTTT.

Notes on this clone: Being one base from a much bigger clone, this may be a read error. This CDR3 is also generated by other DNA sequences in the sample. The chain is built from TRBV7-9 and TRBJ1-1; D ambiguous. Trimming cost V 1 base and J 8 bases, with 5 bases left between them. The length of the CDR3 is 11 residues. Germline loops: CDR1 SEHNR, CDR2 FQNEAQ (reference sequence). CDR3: CASSLGQEAFF. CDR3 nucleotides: TGTGCCAGCAGCTTAGGCCAGGAAGCTTTCTTT.